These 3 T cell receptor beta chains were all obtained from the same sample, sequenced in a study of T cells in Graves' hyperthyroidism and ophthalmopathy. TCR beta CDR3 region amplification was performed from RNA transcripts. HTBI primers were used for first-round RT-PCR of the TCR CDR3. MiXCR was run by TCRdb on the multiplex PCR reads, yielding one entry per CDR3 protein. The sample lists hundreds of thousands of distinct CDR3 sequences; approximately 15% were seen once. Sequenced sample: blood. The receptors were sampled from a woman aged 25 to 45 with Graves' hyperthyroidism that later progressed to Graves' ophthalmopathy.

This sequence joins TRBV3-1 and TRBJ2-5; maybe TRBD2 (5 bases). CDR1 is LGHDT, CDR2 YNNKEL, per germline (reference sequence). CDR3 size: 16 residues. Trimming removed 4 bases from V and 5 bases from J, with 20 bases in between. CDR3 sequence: CASSPLDWLMTETQYF. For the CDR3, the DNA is TGTGCCAGCAGCCCTTTGGACTGGCTGATGACGGAGACCCAGTACTTC.

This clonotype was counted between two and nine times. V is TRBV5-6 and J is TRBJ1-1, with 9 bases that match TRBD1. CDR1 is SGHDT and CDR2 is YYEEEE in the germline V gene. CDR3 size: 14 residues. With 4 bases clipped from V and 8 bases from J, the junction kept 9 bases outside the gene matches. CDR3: CASSLDGTGLEAFF. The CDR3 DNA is TGTGCCAGCAGCCTCGACGGGACAGGGTTAGAAGCTTTCTTT.

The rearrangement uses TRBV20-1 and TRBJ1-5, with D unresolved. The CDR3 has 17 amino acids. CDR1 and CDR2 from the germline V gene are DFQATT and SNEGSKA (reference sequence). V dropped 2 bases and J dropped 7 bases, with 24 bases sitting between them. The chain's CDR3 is CSARSQGWVGSGQPQHF. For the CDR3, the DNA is TGCAGTGCTAGATCCCAAGGGTGGGTTGGTTCTGGCCAGCCCCAGCATTTT.